This T cell receptor (beta chain) was identified during a study of cytomegalovirus exposure and HLA in healthy donors (dated by TCRdb to 2016 to 2017). General notes on the study: A later analysis indicated that the 95 to 150 validation repertoires were generated on the platform also employed for the 720 or so repertoires of the first cohort. The study aimed to test whether signatures of past pathogen exposure could be identified by cataloging public T cell receptors. Besides the first cohort of 550 to 750 subjects, a separate validation cohort made up of roughly 130 different subjects was used. To predict cytomegalovirus infection status, the study combined high-throughput TCR immunosequencing, statistical association of individual TCRs with disease status, and machine learning.

The library was obtained by the immunoSEQ multiplex PCR assay. The authors processed their data as follows. A statistical classification framework was built for diagnosing cytomegalovirus status from the catalog of TCR beta chain sequences. Sourced from immuneACCESS, this table was stored by TCRdb with only in-frame sequences that have V and J called. A share of the clones is absent; for the studies checked, an unresolved V gene accounts for under half, and the remainder has no known explanation. From that table come the V and J calls and clone size; the DNA was used to work out D and trimming. The sample table shows 150,000 to 200,000 clones, and approximately 80% are seen once. Approximately 2% of the sample belongs to the ten largest clones. What the study reported, not specific to this receptor: Across donors, most TCR sequences were observed very rarely, whereas some public TCRs were present in many individuals. The study listed approximately 160 TCR beta chains as associated with cytomegalovirus. The classifier was reported to diagnose cytomegalovirus status with high specificity and sensitivity in both the original cohort and the validation cohort. A later analysis had no HLA typing for the validation cohort, so co-occurrence there was scored across all 120 repertoires. In a later analysis, TCRs clustered in the first cohort were found to also tend to co-occur in the roughly 120 validation repertoires, with 94% of cluster scores above 0. A few of the identified cytomegalovirus-associated TCR beta chains were confirmed in vitro to be specific for cytomegalovirus antigens. The authors suggested that the approach could potentially be extended to other disease states and immunological phenotypes.

The donors were included in the validation cohort of over a hundred subjects, a group kept apart from the approximately 690-subject first cohort. The CDR3 goes from the cysteine to the phenylalanine over 14 residues. Kept here is only the CDR3 DNA, which spans 42 bases and is read in frame from base 1. V trim: 1 base; J trim: 9 bases; unmatched bases: 3. The germline V gene supplies CDR1 LGHNA and CDR2 YSLEER. A word on this clone: The antigen it recognizes is unknown. One base away there is no much larger clone; base qualities are not given.

The TCR was taken from a man aged 25-45 years in good health and CMV-seropositive. The specimen was PBMCs. The rearranged segments are TRBV4-3 and TRBJ2-1; TRBD2 lines up with 10 middle nucleotides. The base sequence is TGCGCCAGCAGCCAAGGGCAGCGGGGGGGTGAGCAGTTCTTC. It translates to CASSQGQRGGEQFF.